The 5 T cell receptor beta chains listed next were all sequenced from one sample in a study of blood T cell repertoires in COVID-19 (dated by TCRdb to about 2020). Receptors were amplified or captured by the immunoSEQ multiplex PCR assay. TCRdb took over this immuneACCESS table, retaining in-frame rearrangements with V and J assigned. Such tables are incomplete; in checked studies, under half of the missing clones stem from an unresolved V gene, and the remainder is unexplained. The table for this sample lists a few hundred thousand clones; more than 70% of them were counted only once. Approximately 6% of the sample is taken by the ten largest. The source material was peripheral blood. Every receptor here comes from a woman aged 30 to 39 with COVID-19, enrolled during active disease.

CDR3 nucleotides: TGTGCCAGCGGACGAGGGGGTGAGGCTTTCTTT. Encoded protein: CASGRGGEAFF. The chain combines TRBV27 with TRBJ1-1; D possibly corresponds to TRBD1 (6 bases). Germline V gene lookup returns CDR1 MNHEY and CDR2 SMNVEV (reference sequence). Trimming pared 8 bases from V and 11 bases from J, leaving 15 bases between. This CDR3 spans 11 amino acids.

The CDR3 sequence: CASSPPLDKQFF. CDR3 DNA sequence: TGTGCCAGTAGTCCCCCTCTAGATAAGCAGTTCTTC. V usage is TRBV19 and J usage is TRBJ2-1; D not resolved. Trimming shortened V by 5 bases and J by 11 bases, and 13 bases separated the two germline ends. The CDR3 is 12 amino acids. Germline CDR1 and CDR2: LNHDA and SQIVND (reference sequence).

The gene calls are TRBV4-3 and TRBJ1-2; D is unresolved. The germline V gene has CDR1 LGHNA and CDR2 YSLEER. The germline V and J ends were trimmed by 3 bases and 4 bases, with 12 bases remaining between them. This CDR3 spans 14 amino acids. The DNA of the CDR3 is TGCGCCAGCAGCCAGGCACCGGGATCCTATGGCTACACCTTC. This encodes CASSQAPGSYGYTF.

The CDR3 loop reads CSGDYYGYTF. The CDR3 DNA is TGCAGTGGGGACTACTATGGCTACACCTTC. This chain uses TRBV20-1 with TRBJ1-2, with a weak D call TRBD1 (5 bases). Trimming took 7 bases from V and 3 from J, leaving 6 bases between them. The CDR3 has 10 amino acids. Per the germline V gene, CDR1 is DFQATT and CDR2 is SNEGSKA (reference sequence).

V is TRBV13 and J is TRBJ2-5, with TRBD1 matching 7 bases. The CDR3 consists of 14 residues. Germline CDR1 PRHDT, CDR2 FYEKMQ (reference sequence). J gave up 4 bases and V 2 bases, and 4 bases lay outside the gene matches. The CDR3 sequence: CASSLRGPGETQYF. In DNA form, the CDR3 reads TGTGCCAGCAGCTTAAGGGGGCCTGGAGAGACCCAGTACTTC.